Below are 13 T cell receptor beta chains sequenced from a single sample in a study of CD8+CD57+ T cells in acquired aplastic anemia. TCR beta VDJ and CDR3 profiling used genomic DNA as template. One entry per CDR3 protein results from TCRdb running MiXCR on the reads. The table has some 410,000 distinct CDR3 sequences, 65% to 80% seen once; the top ten hold approximately 3.9%. The sample was sorted CD4+, CD8+, or CD8+CD57+ T cells (not recorded which) from PBMCs. These receptors were obtained from a human donor in good health, serving as a control.

In its sample, this clonotype was seen a few times. This rearrangement joins TRBV3-1 to TRBJ2-5; a weak D match, TRBD2 (6 bases). The CDR3 has 14 residues. V was cut by 1 base and J by 1 base, with 7 bases left in between. Germline V CDR1 and CDR2: LGHDT, YNNKEL (reference sequence). CDR3 DNA sequence: TGTGCCAGCAGCCAAGCGGGGGTCCAAGAGACCCAGTACTTC. Protein product: CASSQAGVQETQYF.

On this clonotype itself: A much larger clonotype is one base distant, so this may be a read error. The CDR3 DNA follows: TGTGCCAGCAGCTTTAAGATGGACACTGAAGCTTTCTTT. It yields the protein CASSFKMDTEAFF. The gene calls are TRBV7-2 and TRBJ1-1; D call uncertain. The germline gives CDR1 SGHTA, CDR2 FQGNSA. The CDR3 consists of 13 residues. With 3 bases removed from V and 3 bases from J, the gap between germline ends came to 8 bases.

This chain links TRBV10-3 with TRBJ2-7, with a possible D match to TRBD1 (6 bases). Germline assignment: CDR1 ENHRY and CDR2 SYGVKD. The CDR3 loop spans 12 amino acids. CDR3 loop: CAISDASWGQAV. For the CDR3, the DNA is TGTGCCATCAGTGACGCTTCCTGGGGGCAGGCCGTC.

This clonotype was seen more than once but under ten times. The chain combines TRBV19 with TRBJ2-5; the match to TRBD2 covers 13 bases. CDR1 is LNHDA and CDR2 is SQIVND in the germline V gene (reference sequence). Germline trimming cut 7 bases from V and 0 bases from J; bases unmatched to any gene: 2. CDR3 size: 15 residues. In nucleotides, the CDR3 is TGTGCCAGTAAGACTAGCGGGGGGCACCAAGAGACCCAGTACTTC. Translation gives CASKTSGGHQETQYF.

With regard to this clonotype: In this CDR3 the conserved last residue, phenylalanine or tryptophan, is missing, so a read error is likely. This chain links TRBV29-1 with TRBJ1-6, with D unresolved. Trimming left V 2 bases short and J 0 bases short, with 17 bases between. The CDR3 has 18 residues. Per germline, CDR1 SQVTM and CDR2 ANQGSEA. This chain's CDR3 is CSVEPLPPRSSYNSPLHL. In DNA, the CDR3 is TGCAGCGTTGAACCCCTGCCCCCGAGGAGCTCCTATAATTCACCCCTCCACCTT.

The J gene is TRBJ2-1, the V gene TRBV9; weak D call: TRBD2 (5 bases). The V end lost 4 bases, the J end lost 12 bases, and 23 bases lay between the germline ends. Germline CDR1 reads SGDLS; CDR2 reads YYNGEE. The CDR3 contains 15 residues. CDR3 bases: TGTGCCAGCAGCATCCCGAGGGCAACCGTCCAGGCGCAGTTCTTC. Translated, it gives CASSIPRATVQAQFF.

A remark on this clonotype: The conserved phenylalanine or tryptophan normally closing the CDR3 is absent here, so this likely arose from a read error. The CDR3 spells CASSLARRGDGGELFC. CDR3 sequence (DNA): TGTGCCAGCAGCTTAGCGCGCCGGGGGGACGGCGGAGAGCTGTTTTGT. This rearrangement joins TRBV15 to TRBJ2-2; 7 nucleotides align to TRBD2. The CDR3 is 16 residues long. Germline V gives CDR1 LNHNV, CDR2 YYDKDF (reference sequence).

The chain couples TRBV2 to TRBJ2-5; 11 nucleotides line up with TRBD2. Looked up from germline, CDR1 is SNHLY and CDR2 is FYNNEI. Germline trimming cut 2 bases from V and 2 bases from J; bases unmatched to any gene: 4. This CDR3 comprises 16 residues. CDR3 bases: TGTGCCAGCAGTGAATCCCTAGCGGGGGGACAAGAGACCCAGTACTTC. Translated, it gives CASSESLAGGQETQYF. Filled out from reference TRBV2 and TRBJ2-5, the complete variable domain reads EPEVTQTPSHQVTQMGQEVILRCVPISNHLYFYWYRQILGQKVEFLVSFYNNEISEKSEIFDDQFSVERPDGSNFTLKIRSTKLEDSAMYFCASSESLAGGQETQYFGPGTRLLVL.

This clonotype was seen only a few times. The rearrangement links TRBV19 to TRBJ1-5; D ambiguous. CDR1 is LNHDA and CDR2 is SQIVND in the germline V gene (reference sequence). Trimming stripped 7 bases from V and 0 bases from J, with 10 bases between. The CDR3 consists of 14 residues. The CDR3 coding sequence is TGTGCCAGTACCATCCCGCTTAGCAATCAGCCCCAGCATTTT. It encodes CASTIPLSNQPQHF.

The CDR3 sequence is CASSRAAGGFNQPQHF. The CDR3 bases are TGTGCCAGCAGTAGGGCTGCCGGAGGGTTCAATCAGCCCCAGCATTTT. The V call is TRBV6-6, the J call TRBJ1-5, with no clear D. With 5 bases removed from V and 3 bases from J, the gap between germline ends came to 17 bases. The germline V gene encodes CDR1 MNHNY and CDR2 SVGAGI (reference sequence). The CDR3 is made up of 16 amino acids.

This chain joins TRBV6-6 and TRBJ2-3, with D hard to call. Germline V gene data show CDR1 as MNHNY and CDR2 as SVGAGI (reference sequence). CDR3 length: 13 residues. V lost 0 bases and J 2 bases, leaving 3 bases between the germline ends. CDR3 sequence reads: CASSYSDTDTQYF. The CDR3 DNA reads as TGTGCCAGCAGTTACTCGGACACAGATACGCAGTATTTT.

This clonotype was counted ten times or more. This chain links TRBV27 with TRBJ1-5; TRBD1 matches at 7 bases. V lost 5 bases to trimming and J lost 7 bases; unmatched junction nucleotides: 8. The CDR3 sequence is 14 residues long. Germline CDR1 and CDR2: MNHEY and SMNVEV (reference sequence). The CDR3, as DNA: TGTGCCAGCAGTATAACAGGGGCTCGACAGCCCCAGCATTTT. It yields the protein CASSITGARQPQHF.

This chain connects TRBV20-1 to TRBJ1-1, with D hard to call. Deletions cut 0 bases from V and 6 bases from J, with 14 bases between. Germline loops: CDR1 DFQATT, CDR2 SNEGSKA (reference sequence). The CDR3 runs 14 residues. The CDR3 nucleotides are TGCAGTGCTAGAGATGTCATAGGCACCGCTGAAGCTTTCTTT. Its protein is CSARDVIGTAEAFF.